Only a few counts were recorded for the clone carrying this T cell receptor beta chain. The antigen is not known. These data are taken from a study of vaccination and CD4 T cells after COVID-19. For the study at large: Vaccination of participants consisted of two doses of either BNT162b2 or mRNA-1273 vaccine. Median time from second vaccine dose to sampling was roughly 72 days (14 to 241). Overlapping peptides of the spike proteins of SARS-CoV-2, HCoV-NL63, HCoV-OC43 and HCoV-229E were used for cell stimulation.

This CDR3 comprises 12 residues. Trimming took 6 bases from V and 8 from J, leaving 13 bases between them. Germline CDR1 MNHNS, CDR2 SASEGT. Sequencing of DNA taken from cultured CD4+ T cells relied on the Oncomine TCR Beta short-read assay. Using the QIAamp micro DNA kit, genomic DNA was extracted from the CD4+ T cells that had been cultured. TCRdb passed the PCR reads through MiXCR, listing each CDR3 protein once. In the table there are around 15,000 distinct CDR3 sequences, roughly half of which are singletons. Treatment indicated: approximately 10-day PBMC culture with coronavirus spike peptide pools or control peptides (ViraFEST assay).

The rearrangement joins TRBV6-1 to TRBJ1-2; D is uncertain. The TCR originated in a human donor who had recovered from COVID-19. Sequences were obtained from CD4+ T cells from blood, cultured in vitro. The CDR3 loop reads CASRPGVGGYTF. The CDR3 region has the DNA TGTGCCAGCAGACCCGGCGTGGGCGGCTACACCTTC.